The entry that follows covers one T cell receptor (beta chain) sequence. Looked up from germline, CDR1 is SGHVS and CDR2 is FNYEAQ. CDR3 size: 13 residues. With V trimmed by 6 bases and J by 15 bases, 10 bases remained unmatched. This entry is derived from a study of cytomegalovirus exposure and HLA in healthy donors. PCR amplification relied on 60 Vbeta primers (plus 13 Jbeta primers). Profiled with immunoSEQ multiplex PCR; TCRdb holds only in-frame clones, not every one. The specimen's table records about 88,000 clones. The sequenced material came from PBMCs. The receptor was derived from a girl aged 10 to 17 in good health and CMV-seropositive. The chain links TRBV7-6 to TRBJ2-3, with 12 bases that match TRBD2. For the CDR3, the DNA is TGTGCCAGCAGTCCTTCTAGCGGGGGGGCGTACTATTTT. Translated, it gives CASSPSSGGAYYF.